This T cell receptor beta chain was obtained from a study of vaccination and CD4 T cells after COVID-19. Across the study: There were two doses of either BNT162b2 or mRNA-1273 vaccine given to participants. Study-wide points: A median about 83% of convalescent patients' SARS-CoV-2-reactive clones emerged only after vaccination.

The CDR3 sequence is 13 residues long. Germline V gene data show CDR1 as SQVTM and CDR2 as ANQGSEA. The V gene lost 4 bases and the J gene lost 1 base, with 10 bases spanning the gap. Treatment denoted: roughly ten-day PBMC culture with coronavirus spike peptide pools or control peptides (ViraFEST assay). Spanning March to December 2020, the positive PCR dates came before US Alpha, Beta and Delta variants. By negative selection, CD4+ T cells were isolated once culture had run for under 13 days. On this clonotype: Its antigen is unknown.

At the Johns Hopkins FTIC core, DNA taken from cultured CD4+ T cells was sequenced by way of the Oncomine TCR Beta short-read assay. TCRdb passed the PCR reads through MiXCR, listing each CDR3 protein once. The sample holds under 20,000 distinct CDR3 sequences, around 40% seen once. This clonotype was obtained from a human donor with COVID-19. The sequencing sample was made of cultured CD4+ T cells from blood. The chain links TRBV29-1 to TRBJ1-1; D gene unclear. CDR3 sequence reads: CSVGPAGNTEAFF. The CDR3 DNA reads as TGCAGCGTTGGCCCGGCCGGGAACACTGAAGCTTTCTTT.